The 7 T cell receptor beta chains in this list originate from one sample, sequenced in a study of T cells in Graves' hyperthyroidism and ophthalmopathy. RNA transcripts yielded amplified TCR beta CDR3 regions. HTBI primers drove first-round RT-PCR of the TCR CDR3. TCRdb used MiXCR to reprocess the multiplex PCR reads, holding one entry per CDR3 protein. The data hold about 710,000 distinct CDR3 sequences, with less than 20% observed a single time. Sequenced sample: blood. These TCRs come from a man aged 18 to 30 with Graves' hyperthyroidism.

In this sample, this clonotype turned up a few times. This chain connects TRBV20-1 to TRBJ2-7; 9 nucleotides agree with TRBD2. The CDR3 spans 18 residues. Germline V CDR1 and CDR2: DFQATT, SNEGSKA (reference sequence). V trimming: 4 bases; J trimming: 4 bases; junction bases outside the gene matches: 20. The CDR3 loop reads CSANSPASGTIPLYEQYF. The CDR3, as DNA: TGCAGTGCTAATTCCCCCGCTAGCGGGACTATCCCATTATACGAGCAGTACTTC.

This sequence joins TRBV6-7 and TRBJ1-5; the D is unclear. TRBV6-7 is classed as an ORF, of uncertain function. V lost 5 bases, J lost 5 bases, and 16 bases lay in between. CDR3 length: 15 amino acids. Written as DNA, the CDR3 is TGTGCCAGCAGTGTCGCCCGGGCAGAGGATCAGCCCCAGCATTTT. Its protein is CASSVARAEDQPQHF.

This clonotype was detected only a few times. The CDR3 region has the DNA TGTGCCAGCAGTTACTCTCACAGAAGCAAAAACATTCAGTACTTC. Residues: CASSYSHRSKNIQYF. The J gene is TRBJ2-4, the V gene TRBV6-6; D is ambiguous. The CDR3 spans 15 residues. The germline V gene has CDR1 MNHNY and CDR2 SVGAGI (reference sequence). The ends were cut back, 0 bases at V and 3 bases at J, with 9 bases in the middle.

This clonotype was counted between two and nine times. The DNA for the CDR3 is TGTGCCAGCAGTGTGGGGCACACCGGGGAGCTGTTTTTT. Its translation: CASSVGHTGELFF. The rearrangement links TRBV27 to TRBJ2-2, with TRBD1 as a possible D gene (5 bases). Trimming shortened V by 5 bases and J by 3 bases, and 7 bases separated the two germline ends. CDR1 is MNHEY and CDR2 is SMNVEV in the germline V gene (reference sequence). The CDR3 consists of 13 residues.

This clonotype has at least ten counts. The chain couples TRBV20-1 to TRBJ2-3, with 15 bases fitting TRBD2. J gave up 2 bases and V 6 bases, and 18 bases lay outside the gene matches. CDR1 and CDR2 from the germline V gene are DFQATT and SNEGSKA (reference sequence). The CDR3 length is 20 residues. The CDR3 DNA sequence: TGCAGTGCCTTCATCCTGAGGACTAGCGGGAGGGCGGGGTTCACAGATACGCAGTATTTT. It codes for CSAFILRTSGRAGFTDTQYF.

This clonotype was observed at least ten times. The CDR3 spells CASSSVGTRGEQFF. CDR3 nucleotides: TGTGCCAGCAGCTCTGTTGGGACTAGAGGGGAGCAGTTCTTC. The J gene is TRBJ2-1, the V gene TRBV11-2, with 8 positions matching TRBD2. The CDR3 is made up of 14 amino acids. The V gene end was trimmed by 4 bases and the J gene end by 10 bases; junction bases not matched to a gene: 9. The germline V gene has CDR1 SGHAT and CDR2 FQNNGV.

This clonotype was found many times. The CDR3 nucleotides read TGTGCCAGCTCACCAACGGGGGAGACTGAAGCTTTCTTT. This encodes CASSPTGETEAFF. The chain joins TRBV18 to TRBJ1-1; D perhaps matches TRBD1 (5 bases). V was cut by 2 bases and J by 5 bases, with 9 bases left in between. The CDR3 loop spans 13 amino acids. Germline V gene lookup returns CDR1 KGHSH and CDR2 LQKENI.